A single sample gave rise to the 21 T cell receptor beta chains below, sequenced in a study of regulatory T cells in long-lasting Graves disease. The time point: newly diagnosed GD, antithyroid drugs for less than 3 months. RNA isolated from PBMCs was used to make the TCR library. Assembly of TCR beta libraries relied on iRepertoire HTBI primers together with Arm-PCR of CDR3 regions. TCRdb ran MiXCR on the multiplex PCR reads and lists one entry per CDR3 protein. The sample includes 360,000 or so distinct CDR3 sequences, about 10% seen only once; the top ten take approximately 20%. Another study also made use of these data, one on T cells in Graves' hyperthyroidism and ophthalmopathy.

Material: peripheral blood mononuclear cells (PBMCs), obtained at new diagnosis, from a patient treated with antithyroid drugs. Source of these receptors: a woman under 30 with Graves disease.

The table lists this clonotype with many counts. The chain uses TRBV20-1 and TRBJ2-5; no clear D. This CDR3 is 12 amino acids long. Germline CDR1 DFQATT, CDR2 SNEGSKA (reference sequence). V lost 3 bases and J lost 3, with 8 bases in between. Here the CDR3 DNA reads TGCAGTGCTAGGGACGCCGAAGAGACCCAGTACTTC. This codes for CSARDAEETQYF.

In its sample, this clonotype was seen many times. V gene TRBV20-1 combines with J gene TRBJ1-1; 9 positions match TRBD1. Germline-derived CDR1 and CDR2 are DFQATT and SNEGSKA (reference sequence). The CDR3 consists of 15 residues. V gave up 3 bases and J gave up 1 base; unmatched junction bases: 6. CDR3 sequence reads: CSASRTGAKNTEAFF. Written as DNA, the CDR3 is TGCAGTGCTAGCCGGACAGGGGCAAAGAACACTGAAGCTTTCTTT.

This clonotype was recorded many times. The genes are TRBV20-1 and TRBJ2-2; 11 bases align to TRBD1. CDR3 size: 15 residues. Germline loops: CDR1 DFQATT, CDR2 SNEGSKA (reference sequence). V was pared by 3 bases and J by 6 bases, with 6 bases of the junction left unmatched. The chain's CDR3 is CSASGTGGNAGELFF. The CDR3 DNA reads as TGCAGTGCTAGCGGGACAGGGGGTAACGCCGGGGAGCTGTTTTTT.

This clonotype came up a few times. A clone one base away is much larger, so this may be a read error. The V and J genes are TRBV20-1 and TRBJ2-5; D remains ambiguous. The length of the CDR3 is 13 residues. In germline, CDR1 is DFQATT, CDR2 SNEGSKA (reference sequence). V lost 3 bases, J lost 1 base, and 9 bases lay in between. CDR3 region: CSASNGPQETQYF. CDR3 bases: TGCAGTGCTAGCAATGGTCCCCAAGAGACCCAGTACTTC.

CDR3 bases: TGTGCCAGCAGCGAGGGAGGCCGGGGGGATACGCAGTATTTT. Encoded protein: CASSEGGRGDTQYF. The J gene is TRBJ2-3, the V gene TRBV9; perhaps TRBD2 as D (6 bases). The CDR3 totals 14 residues. CDR1 is SGDLS and CDR2 is YYNGEE in the germline V gene. Trimming took off 3 bases at V and 6 bases at J, with 14 bases between the two ends.

This clonotype was recorded at least ten times. The V call is TRBV29-1, the J call TRBJ2-5; D gene ambiguous. Per germline, CDR1 SQVTM and CDR2 ANQGSEA. The CDR3 spans 14 residues. Trimming took 7 bases from V and 5 from J, leaving 20 bases between them. Here the CDR3 DNA reads TGCAGCGCCTTGGGCCCACTGGGCCGCGAGACCCAGTACTTC. Translating gives CSALGPLGRETQYF.

This clonotype was seen more than once but under ten times. The chain joins TRBV7-8 to TRBJ2-1, with D possibly matching TRBD1 (6 bases). CDR3 length: 15 amino acids. The germline V gene has CDR1 SGHVS and CDR2 FQNEAQ. The V gene lost 2 bases and the J gene lost 2 bases, with 10 bases spanning the gap. This CDR3 reads CASSLLRTAYNEQFF. The CDR3 nucleotides read TGTGCCAGCAGCTTATTAAGGACAGCCTACAATGAGCAGTTCTTC.

In the case of this clonotype: This could be a read error, since a much larger clone is one nucleotide away. The chain uses TRBV20-1 and TRBJ2-7; no clear D gene. CDR1 and CDR2 from the germline V gene are DFQATT and SNEGSKA (reference sequence). The CDR3 loop spans 15 amino acids. Between the trimmed V and J ends, which lost 2 bases and 2 bases, there was a span of 16 bases. CDR3 amino acids: CSARPFSYGPYEQYF. In DNA, the CDR3 is TGCAGTGCTAGACCCTTTTCCTACGGACCCTACGAGCAGTACTTC.

At least ten counts were recorded for this clonotype. This chain joins TRBV9 and TRBJ1-2; D is perhaps TRBD1 (6 bases). This CDR3 comprises 13 residues. The ends were cut back, 5 bases at V and 2 bases at J, with 10 bases in the middle. The germline CDR1 and CDR2 sequences are SGDLS and YYNGEE. The CDR3 nucleotides read TGTGCCAGCAGTCGAGACAGGAACTATGGCTACACCTTC. As protein: CASSRDRNYGYTF.

This clonotype was seen repeatedly, ten times or more. The V and J genes are TRBV29-1 and TRBJ2-5; D remains unclear. The V gene's germline CDR1 is SQVTM and CDR2 ANQGSEA. Trimming took 3 bases from V and 4 from J, leaving 6 bases between them. The CDR3 loop spans 11 amino acids. The CDR3 region has the DNA TGCAGCGTTGACTTGGGAGAGACCCAGTACTTC. This sequence encodes CSVDLGETQYF.

This clonotype has a count of ten or more. The rearrangement links TRBV4-3 to TRBJ2-1, with 8 bases that match TRBD2. Per germline, CDR1 LGHNA and CDR2 YSLEER. The CDR3 is 15 residues long. The V segment lost 5 bases and the J segment 3 bases; nucleotides outside the gene matches: 6. CDR3 region: CASSSLAGFYNEQFF. The CDR3 DNA follows: TGCGCCAGCAGCTCTTTAGCGGGATTCTACAATGAGCAGTTCTTC.

This clonotype has at least ten counts. This sequence joins TRBV20-1 and TRBJ1-2; D is undetermined. Per germline, CDR1 DFQATT and CDR2 SNEGSKA (reference sequence). This CDR3 is built from 15 residues. V shed 3 bases and J shed 4 bases, with 18 bases lying between them. CDR3 region: CSASLLPWGGYGYTF. The DNA for the CDR3 is TGCAGTGCTAGCCTCCTTCCCTGGGGAGGCTATGGCTACACCTTC.

This clonotype occurred many times. V usage is TRBV27 and J usage is TRBJ2-3, with TRBD1 identical over 7 bases. Germline CDR1 reads MNHEY; CDR2 reads SMNVEV (reference sequence). CDR3 length: 14 residues. Losses at the gene ends were 10 bases for V and 1 base for J; bases not matched to a gene: 8. The CDR3 nucleotides read TGTGCCACGTTTACAGGGGTGGGCACAGATACGCAGTATTTT. Its protein is CATFTGVGTDTQYF.

The V call is TRBV6-5, the J call TRBJ2-2; D is ambiguous. V gave up 0 bases and J gave up 3 bases, with 14 bases separating them. Per germline, CDR1 MNHEY and CDR2 SVGAGI. There are 17 residues in the CDR3. The CDR3 DNA sequence: TGTGCCAGCAGTTACTCGACGGTGTCAGCTCACACCGGGGAGCTGTTTTTT. This sequence encodes CASSYSTVSAHTGELFF.

The chain links TRBV5-4 to TRBJ1-5; D not resolved. The ends were cut back, 3 bases at V and 2 bases at J, with 6 bases in the middle. There are 13 residues in the CDR3. Germline assignment: CDR1 SGHNT and CDR2 YYREEE (reference sequence). The CDR3, as DNA: TGTGCCAGCAGCTATGCCGGCAATCAGCCCCAGCATTTT. As protein: CASSYAGNQPQHF.

This clonotype came up many times. Sequence at one end of the junction differs from germline and may be a read error. The rearrangement uses TRBV9 and TRBJ1-2, with 10 bases aligning to TRBD1. Germline assignment: CDR1 SGDLS and CDR2 YYNGEE. The CDR3 runs 14 residues. The CDR3 sequence: CASSVEYSGGQGFF. In nucleotides, the CDR3 is TGTGCCAGCAGCGTAGAGTATTCCGGGGGACAGGGGTTCTTC.

The CDR3 loop is CASSSSGIPSLTGELFF. As DNA, the CDR3 is TGTGCCAGCAGCTCCTCAGGGATCCCGTCACTCACCGGGGAGCTGTTTTTT. The chain couples TRBV11-2 to TRBJ2-2; a possible D gene is TRBD1 (5 bases). Trimming took 4 bases from V and 4 from J, leaving 19 bases between them. The CDR3 runs 17 residues. Germline V gene data show CDR1 as SGHAT and CDR2 as FQNNGV.

The rearrangement uses TRBV5-1 and TRBJ2-5; the D is unclear. The CDR3 has 17 residues. Germline loops: CDR1 SGHRS, CDR2 YFSETQ. Trimming took 0 bases from V and 2 from J, leaving 17 bases between them. DNA for the CDR3: TGCGCCAGCAGCTTGGGAGTGCGCCTTGGTTCACAAGAGACCCAGTACTTC. Its protein is CASSLGVRLGSQETQYF.

This clonotype was observed at least ten times. The chain carries TRBV20-1 and TRBJ1-4; D unclear. Trimming pared 0 bases from V and 2 bases from J, leaving 10 bases between. CDR1 and CDR2 from the germline V gene are DFQATT and SNEGSKA (reference sequence). The CDR3 sequence is 15 residues long. For the CDR3, the DNA is TGCAGTGCTAGAGATGGTTCCGCGACTAATGAAAAACTGTTTTTT. Its translation is CSARDGSATNEKLFF.

This clonotype was found many times. The chain uses TRBV18 and TRBJ2-7; perhaps TRBD2 as D (5 bases). The CDR3 is 13 residues long. Germline V CDR1 and CDR2: KGHSH, LQKENI. The germline V and J ends were trimmed by 4 bases and 12 bases, with 19 bases remaining between them. CDR3 sequence: CASSLPSRDQAYF. The CDR3 nucleotides read TGTGCCAGCTCACTGCCCTCGAGGGATCAGGCGTACTTC. The full variable domain, with the rest looked up from reference TRBV18 and TRBJ2-7, is NAGVMQNPRHLVRRRGQEARLRCSPMKGHSHVYWYRQLPEEGLKFMVYLQKENIIDESGMPKERFSAEFPKEGPSILRIQQVVRGDSAAYFCASSLPSRDQAYFGPGTRLTVT.

This clonotype was picked up many times. V gene TRBV30 combines with J gene TRBJ2-1, with 10 bases fitting TRBD2. This CDR3 has 15 amino acids. Trimming at V came to 4 bases and at J to 4 bases, leaving 7 bases not matched to a gene. From germline, CDR1 is GTSNPN and CDR2 SVGIG (reference sequence). The CDR3 loop reads CAWTFLAGGYNEQFF. CDR3 nucleotide sequence: TGTGCCTGGACCTTCTTAGCGGGAGGATACAATGAGCAGTTCTTC.